Listed below are T cell receptor beta chains from one sample, sequenced in a study of Graves' ophthalmopathy and Graves' hyperthyroidism. TCRdb re-called the multiplex PCR reads with MiXCR, one entry per CDR3 protein. The sample has hundreds of thousands of distinct CDR3 sequences, approximately 15% seen once. Sample: blood. The receptors come from a woman aged 30 to 39 with Graves' ophthalmopathy. Both conserved end residues are part of each CDR3. D genes are given only for firm matches. Expanded clones are given a class, and other clones once, few, many or no size at all.

d_call cdr3_length clone_size j_call v_call cdr3_nt cdr3_aa
. 14 . TRBJ1-2 TRBV6-1 TGTGCCAGCAGCGCCGAGGGGCGCGGGTATGGCTACACCTTC CASSAEGRGYGYTF
. 15 few TRBJ2-7 TRBV6-1 TGTGCCAGCAGTGTAGCGGTTACCCTCTCCTACGAGCAGTACTTC CASSVAVTLSYEQYF
. 15 many TRBJ1-3 TRBV11-2 TGTGCCAGCAGTCCCCCGGTAGACTCTGGAAACACCATATATTTT CASSPPVDSGNTIYF
TRBD1 16 many TRBJ2-2 TRBV6-1 TGTGCCAGCAGTCGAGCGACAGGGGGCAACACCGGGGAGCTGTTTTTT CASSRATGGNTGELFF
. 16 many TRBJ2-7 TRBV28 TGTGCCAGCAGTACACCCGACCTGGGGACGTCCTACGAGCAGTACTTC CASSTPDLGTSYEQYF
. 15 many TRBJ2-3 TRBV30 TGTGCCTGGAGTGTACAGGCGACTAGCACAGATACGCAGTATTTT CAWSVQATSTDTQYF
. 18 many TRBJ1-2 TRBV24-1 TGTGCCACCAGTGATCTTCCCAGACAGATTATTTGGGACTATGGCTACACCTTC CATSDLPRQIIWDYGYTF
TRBD2 17 many TRBJ2-7 TRBV19 TGTGCCAGTAGTACAAGTATAAAGGGGACTAGTGTGTCCGAGCAGTACTTC CASSTSIKGTSVSEQYF
. 12 many TRBJ1-1 TRBV6-1 TGTGCCAGCAGAAGGGCCTCCTTTGAAGCTTTCTTT CASRRASFEAFF
. 18 many TRBJ1-5 TRBV12-3/TRBV12-4 TGTGCCAGCAGTTTAGTGGTCGGTGGCTTGGTGGGGAATCAGCCCCAGCATTTT CASSLVVGGLVGNQPQHF
. 13 . TRBJ1-1 TRBV12-3/TRBV12-4 TGTGCCAGCAGTTTCTCGTATAACACTGAAGCTTTCTTT CASSFSYNTEAFF
. 16 few TRBJ1-1 TRBV18 TGTGCCAGCTCACCGTTGCCGGGGGGGGAGAACACTGAAGCTTTCTTT CASSPLPGGENTEAFF
. 17 . TRBJ2-7 TRBV5-6 TGTGCCAGCAACCCCGGCCTGCGGGGACTCCTGCCCTACGAGCAGTACTTC CASNPGLRGLLPYEQYF
TRBD2 14 many TRBJ2-7 TRBV7-8 TGTGCCAGCAGCTCCAGCGGGAGACTCTACGAGCAGTACTTC CASSSSGRLYEQYF